This T cell receptor (beta chain) was captured in a study of molecular identifiers for immune sequencing clone quantification (dated by TCRdb to the late 2010s). With regard to the full study: In a replicate experiment, RNA from about 20,000 or 100,000 naive CD8 T cells was split into five aliquots, four of which were sequenced. This methods study used CD8 T cells to benchmark TCR RNA copy counting and molecular-identifier clustering-based TCR repertoire sequencing (MIDCIRS). Here is what the overall study found, with its caveats: The sizes of highly expanded clones could end up underestimated when identical TCR molecules share a barcode. The naive libraries included spiked-in Jurkat TCR RNA (about ten copies' worth), and this RNA is not part of the donor repertoire. Spiked-in Jurkat TCR RNA equivalent to a single cell was reported to be detectable even among more than 900,000 naive CD8 T cells. Modeling gave about 3.3 recovered TCR RNA copies per cell versus about 10 by digital PCR, implying approximately 30% capture efficiency. In CMV-specific effector cells, clones with more than 20 RNA copies accounted for over 99% of molecules, whereas in naive cells such clones accounted for under 1%. Without barcode sub-clustering, chimeric consensus sequences inflated TCR diversity; chimeras reached as high as 47%.

A word on this clonotype: Its antigen remains undetermined. The record has no base qualities; no much larger clone is one base away.

The CDR3 goes from the cysteine to the phenylalanine over 15 residues. Here the CDR3 DNA is all that survives: 45 bases in frame from base 1. At the junction V is shortened by 5 bases and J by 1 base, with 12 bases in between. Per the germline V gene, MGHRA is the CDR1 and YSYEKL is the CDR2. Library construction relied on PCR. Instrument on record: NextSeq 500. Preparation of bulk TCR libraries followed a previously described approach, with the TCR primers listed in Table S5. Total RNA was purified with the Qiagen AllPrep DNA/RNA kit. Reads from multiple sequencing runs of the same library were pooled before analysis. In the authors' own workflow: Only reads with exact TCR constant sequence were kept, trimmed to 150 nt, and grouped by their 12-nt molecular barcodes. Within each barcode group, reads were sub-clustered at a 15% Levenshtein threshold, and quality-weighted consensus sequences were built per RNA molecule. Non-functional sequences were filtered out, along with any lower-count sequence sitting one edit away from another sequence. Based on a fit of two negative binomial distributions, barcode sub-clusters having less than 20% of the maximum read count were discarded. The public reads were reprocessed in TCRdb via fastp at Q25 and MiXCR, keeping in-frame beta chains. Records with the same CDR3 protein are collapsed into one entry carrying the most frequent genes and DNA. These V and J calls derive from TCRdb rather than the authors' analysis. The sample table holds approximately 97,000 distinct CDR3 sequences, of which 30% to 45% were seen once. 9.7% of the sample comes from the top ten.

Libraries of naive CD8 T cells were built from approximately 22,000 to 940,000 sorted cells, with 10%, 30% or 50% of the purified RNA used. Naive CD8 T cells were FACS-sorted as CD8+CD4-CCR7+CD45RA+ on a BD FACSAria II into RLT Plus buffer. Nine to eleven TCR copies' worth of Jurkat RNA were spiked into about 20,000-1,100,000 naive CD8 T cell samples to test detection sensitivity. Enrichment of CD8 T cells was performed with RosetteSep CD8+ T Cell Enrichment Cocktail and Ficoll-Paque, after which ACK red cell lysis was carried out. Sequencing was carried out using naive CD8+ T cells from blood, with Jurkat cell RNA spiked in. The cell subset or site label corresponds to: FACS-sorted CD8+CD4-CCR7+CD45RA+ naive T cells. The sequence came from a human donor in good health. Some libraries in this study had Jurkat cell RNA spiked in. Recombination connected TRBV4-1 to TRBJ2-4; no D segment can be confidently identified. In nucleotides, the sequence is TGCGCCAGCAGCTTTGCCCCTATGGCCAAAAACATTCAGTACTTC. Translated, this is CASSFAPMAKNIQYF.